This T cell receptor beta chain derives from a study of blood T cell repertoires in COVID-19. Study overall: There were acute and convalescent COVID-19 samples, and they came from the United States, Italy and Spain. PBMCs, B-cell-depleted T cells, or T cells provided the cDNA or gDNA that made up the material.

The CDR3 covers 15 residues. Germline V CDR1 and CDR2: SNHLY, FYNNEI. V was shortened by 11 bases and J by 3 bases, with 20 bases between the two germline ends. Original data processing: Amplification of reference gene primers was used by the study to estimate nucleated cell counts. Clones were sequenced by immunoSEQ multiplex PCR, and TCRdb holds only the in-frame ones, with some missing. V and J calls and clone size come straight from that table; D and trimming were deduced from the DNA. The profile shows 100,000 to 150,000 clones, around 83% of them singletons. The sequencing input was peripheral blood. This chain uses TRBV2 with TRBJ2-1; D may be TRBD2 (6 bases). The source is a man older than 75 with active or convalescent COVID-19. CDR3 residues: CAHDGRGNLYNEQFF. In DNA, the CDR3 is TGTGCCCACGATGGGCGGGGCAATCTCTACAATGAGCAGTTCTTC.